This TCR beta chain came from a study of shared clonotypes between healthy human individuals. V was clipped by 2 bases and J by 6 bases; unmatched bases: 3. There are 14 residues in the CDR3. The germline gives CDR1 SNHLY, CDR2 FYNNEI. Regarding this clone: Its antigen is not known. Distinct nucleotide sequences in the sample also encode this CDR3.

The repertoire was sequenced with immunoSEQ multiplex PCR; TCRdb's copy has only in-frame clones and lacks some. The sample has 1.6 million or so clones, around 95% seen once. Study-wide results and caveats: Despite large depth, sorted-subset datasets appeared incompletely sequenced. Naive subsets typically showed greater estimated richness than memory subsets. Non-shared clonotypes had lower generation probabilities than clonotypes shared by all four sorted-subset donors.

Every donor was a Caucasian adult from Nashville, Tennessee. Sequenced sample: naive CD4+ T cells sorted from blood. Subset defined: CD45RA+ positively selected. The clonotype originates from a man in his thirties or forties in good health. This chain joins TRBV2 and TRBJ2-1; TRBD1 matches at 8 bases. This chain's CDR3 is CASSEQGAGNEQFF. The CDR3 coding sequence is TGTGCCAGCAGTGAACAGGGGGCGGGCAATGAGCAGTTCTTC. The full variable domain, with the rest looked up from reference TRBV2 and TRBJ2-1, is EPEVTQTPSHQVTQMGQEVILRCVPISNHLYFYWYRQILGQKVEFLVSFYNNEISEKSEIFDDQFSVERPDGSNFTLKIRSTKLEDSAMYFCASSEQGAGNEQFFGPGTRLTVL.